The 24 T cell receptor beta chains presented below share a single source sample, sequenced in a study of early T cells in non-severe SARS-CoV-2 infection. MiXCR, applied by TCRdb to the 5' RACE reads, yields one record per CDR3 protein. The table records around 60,000 distinct CDR3 sequences, less than 20% of them present only once. Sequencing used whole blood, obtained at baseline. The receptors were gathered from an adult who was a healthcare worker with PCR-confirmed SARS-CoV-2 infection or an uninfected control (not recorded which).

This clonotype was counted only a few times. DNA for the CDR3: TGCAGCGTTGTGCGGGATTTGAGCACTGAAGCTTTCTTT. Protein: CSVVRDLSTEAFF. The genes are TRBV29-1 and TRBJ1-1; no reliable D call. V was pared by 4 bases and J by 4 bases, with 13 bases between. This CDR3 is 13 amino acids long. CDR1 SQVTM and CDR2 ANQGSEA come from the germline V gene.

This clonotype was counted many times. The chain carries TRBV4-1 and TRBJ2-1; D gene unclear. This CDR3 has 14 amino acids. The V and J ends lost 1 base and 1 base respectively, with 5 bases between them. CDR1 is MGHRA and CDR2 is YSYEKL in the germline V gene. CDR3 residues: CASSQVRSYNEQFF. In DNA form, the CDR3 reads TGCGCCAGCAGCCAAGTCAGGTCCTACAATGAGCAGTTCTTC.

V and J are TRBV18 and TRBJ1-1; 10 bases align to TRBD1. V shed 3 bases and J 12 bases; nucleotides not matched to a gene: 4. The CDR3 covers 12 residues. Germline loops: CDR1 KGHSH, CDR2 LQKENI. This chain's CDR3 is CASSPGTGETFF. CDR3 sequence (DNA): TGTGCCAGCTCACCCGGGACAGGGGAAACTTTCTTT.

This clonotype was found many times. The chain carries TRBV25-1 and TRBJ2-1; 10 bases match TRBD2. The CDR3 consists of 15 residues. V was pared by 4 bases and J by 12 bases, with 12 bases of the junction left unmatched. The V gene's germline CDR1 is MGHDK and CDR2 SYGVNS. The CDR3 DNA reads as TGTGCCAGCAGTGGAGCGGGAGGGCTACGCTATGGGCAGTTCTTC. Amino acid sequence: CASSGAGGLRYGQFF.

The chain has TRBV6-5 and TRBJ2-3; D possibly corresponds to TRBD2 (5 bases). From germline, CDR1 is MNHEY and CDR2 SVGAGI. The CDR3 has 16 amino acids. Deletions cut 6 bases from V and 5 bases from J, with 21 bases between. CDR3 bases: TGTGCCAGCAGCCGGAGCGGTTCCTCCTGGGGAGATACGCAGTATTTT. Its protein product is CASSRSGSSWGDTQYF.

The chain has TRBV20-1 and TRBJ2-2; D might be TRBD2 (5 bases). The CDR3 consists of 15 residues. The V end lost 3 bases, the J end lost 1 base, and 12 bases lay between the germline ends. Germline CDR1 and CDR2: DFQATT and SNEGSKA (reference sequence). The CDR3, as DNA: TGCAGTGCTAGGCACGGGAAGAAGAACACCGGGGAGCTGTTTTTT. Translated: CSARHGKKNTGELFF.

This clonotype occurred a few times. The chain joins TRBV7-2 to TRBJ2-3, with D unclear. This CDR3 comprises 15 residues. Trimming cost V 1 base and J 2 bases, with 10 bases left between them. Germline assignment: CDR1 SGHTA and CDR2 FQGNSA. As DNA, the CDR3 is TGTGCCAGCAGCTTAGGGGATTTATCCACAGATACGCAGTATTTT. Encoded protein: CASSLGDLSTDTQYF.

The sample holds a few counts of this clonotype. The chain uses TRBV20-1 and TRBJ1-6, with D possibly being TRBD1 (6 bases). The germline V gene has CDR1 DFQATT and CDR2 SNEGSKA (reference sequence). Trimming cost V 1 base and J 7 bases, with 11 bases left between them. The CDR3 covers 14 residues. CDR3 nucleotide sequence: TGCAGTGCTAGAGTTAACAGGGCCAATTCACCCCTCCACTTT. Protein sequence: CSARVNRANSPLHF.

The rearrangement links TRBV27 to TRBJ1-2; D not certain. The CDR3 spans 16 residues. The V end lost 0 bases, the J end lost 6 bases, and 17 bases lay between the germline ends. Per the germline V gene, CDR1 is MNHEY and CDR2 is SMNVEV (reference sequence). The CDR3 spells CASSLSLVVGSDGYTF. The CDR3 nucleotides are TGTGCCAGCAGTTTATCCCTAGTAGTGGGGTCGGATGGCTACACCTTC.

This clonotype came up many times. Here the CDR3 DNA reads TGTGCCAGCAGTGTAAAGAGGACAGGGGGAGATACGCAGTATTTT. Translated, it gives CASSVKRTGGDTQYF. V gene TRBV6-4 combines with J gene TRBJ2-3; TRBD1 aligns across 10 bases. Losses at the gene ends were 4 bases for V and 5 bases for J; bases not matched to a gene: 6. The CDR3 runs to 15 residues. Germline assignment: CDR1 MRHNA and CDR2 SNTAGT.

This sequence joins TRBV12-3 or TRBV12-4 and TRBJ2-7; the match to TRBD1 covers 8 bases. Trimming cost V 6 bases and J 6 bases; bases outside gene matches: 16. CDR3 length: 16 residues. The CDR3: CASRIHGQGVSREQYF. The CDR3 region has the DNA TGTGCCAGCAGAATACATGGACAGGGTGTTTCCCGCGAGCAGTACTTC.

The chain links TRBV6-6 to TRBJ2-7, with D possibly TRBD2 on 6 matching bases. V was cut by 6 bases and J by 4 bases, with 25 bases left in between. Germline CDR1 and CDR2: MNHNY and SVGAGI (reference sequence). The CDR3 sequence is 17 residues long. CDR3 protein: CASSQSSRGGRTYEQYF. The DNA for the CDR3 is TGTGCCAGCAGCCAATCCTCCCGGGGAGGCAGAACGTACGAGCAGTACTTC.

This rearrangement joins TRBV28 to TRBJ1-4, with 8 bases identical to TRBD1. The germline CDR1 and CDR2 sequences are MDHEN and SYDVKM. The CDR3 consists of 13 residues. The junction had 7 bases not matched to a gene; V was cut back by 9 bases and J by 7 bases. The CDR3 protein is CASTDRVVEKLFF. The CDR3 bases are TGTGCCAGTACGGACAGGGTGGTTGAAAAACTGTTTTTT.

This chain joins TRBV7-9 and TRBJ2-1, with TRBD2 matching 9 bases. The CDR3 has 15 amino acids. Losses at the gene ends were 2 bases for V and 5 bases for J; bases not matched to a gene: 4. Per germline, CDR1 SEHNR and CDR2 FQNEAQ (reference sequence). DNA for the CDR3: TGTGCCAGCAGCTTATGGTCTAGCGGGAACAATGAGCAGTTCTTC. Its protein is CASSLWSSGNNEQFF. The complete variable domain, with remaining parts taken from reference TRBV7-9 and TRBJ2-1, reads DTGVSQNPRHKITKRGQNVTFRCDPISEHNRLYWYRQTLGQGPEFLTYFQNEAQLEKSRLLSDRFSAERPKGSFSTLEIQRTEQGDSAMYLCASSLWSSGNNEQFFGPGTRLTVL.

The rearrangement uses TRBV2 and TRBJ2-2, with TRBD2 matching over 7 bases. Germline V gene sequence: CDR1 SNHLY, CDR2 FYNNEI. CDR3 length: 15 residues. J lost 2 bases, V lost 5 bases, and 5 bases had no gene match. The CDR3 coding sequence is TGTGCCAGCAGTTCCGGGACTATCAACACCGGGGAGCTGTTTTTT. As protein: CASSSGTINTGELFF.

In this sample, this clonotype turned up a few times. V is TRBV14 and J is TRBJ1-1; 8 bases match TRBD1. Trimming took 4 bases from V and 3 from J; bases not matched to a gene: 7. CDR1 SGHDN and CDR2 FVKESK come from the germline V gene. This CDR3 is 15 amino acids long. The CDR3 region has the DNA TGTGCCAGCAGCCGTAGGACAGGGTCTTACACTGAAGCTTTCTTT. Amino acids: CASSRRTGSYTEAFF.

The rearrangement uses TRBV4-2 and TRBJ2-7; 8 nucleotides line up with TRBD1. This CDR3 is built from 17 residues. Germline trimming cut 0 bases from V and 3 bases from J; bases unmatched to any gene: 10. Germline V gene sequence: CDR1 LGHNA, CDR2 YNFKEQ. CDR3 in amino acids: CASSQEGPQGGVYEQYF. DNA for the CDR3: TGTGCCAGCAGCCAAGAGGGGCCACAGGGGGGTGTCTACGAGCAGTACTTC.

In this sample, this clonotype turned up many times. This chain connects TRBV6-5 to TRBJ1-4; maybe TRBD1 (6 bases). The germline V gene has CDR1 MNHEY and CDR2 SVGAGI. V was trimmed by 0 bases and J by 0 bases, leaving 14 bases between them. The CDR3 runs to 18 residues. For the CDR3, the DNA is TGTGCCAGCAGTTACTCGACGCCCCGGACAGCAACTAATGAAAAACTGTTTTTT. Translation: CASSYSTPRTATNEKLFF.

The J gene is TRBJ2-1, the V gene TRBV7-2; the D is unclear. Germline-derived CDR1 and CDR2 are SGHTA and FQGNSA. The CDR3 loop spans 11 amino acids. Trimming took 5 bases from V and 5 from J, leaving 4 bases between them. Written as DNA, the CDR3 is TGTGCCAGCAGCCGAAACAATGAGCAGTTCTTC. Protein sequence: CASSRNNEQFF.

V usage is TRBV9 and J usage is TRBJ1-2; no definite D call. V gave up 3 bases and J gave up 5 bases, with 11 bases separating them. The length of the CDR3 is 13 residues. Per germline, CDR1 SGDLS and CDR2 YYNGEE. This CDR3 reads CASSEIDGYGYTF. The CDR3 DNA follows: TGTGCCAGCAGCGAGATCGACGGTTATGGCTACACCTTC.

The CDR3 region is CASSIGTDTEAFF. CDR3 DNA: TGTGCCAGTAGTATTGGGACCGACACTGAAGCTTTCTTT. The genes are TRBV19 and TRBJ1-1, with a tentative D call TRBD1 (5 bases). The CDR3 has 13 residues. Looked up from germline, CDR1 is LNHDA and CDR2 is SQIVND (reference sequence). V lost 3 bases to trimming and J lost 3 bases, with 8 bases between them.

There are many counts of this clonotype. Written as DNA, the CDR3 is TGTGCCAGCAGTGACTCGGGACTAGCGGCTCTTAGCACAGATACGCAGTATTTT. It specifies CASSDSGLAALSTDTQYF. The chain joins TRBV6-4 to TRBJ2-3, with 11 bases matching TRBD2. CDR3 length: 18 amino acids. CDR1 MRHNA and CDR2 SNTAGT come from the germline V gene. With 0 bases clipped from V and 0 bases from J, the junction kept 5 bases outside the gene matches.

This chain uses TRBV7-2 with TRBJ2-5; a possible D gene is TRBD1 (5 bases). V shed 1 base and J shed 6 bases, with 12 bases lying between them. Germline loops: CDR1 SGHTA, CDR2 FQGNSA. The CDR3 covers 14 residues. CDR3 loop: CASSLDGREQTQYF. Here the CDR3 DNA reads TGTGCCAGCAGCTTAGACGGCAGGGAACAGACCCAGTACTTC.

V and J are TRBV6-1 and TRBJ1-5, with TRBD1 matching 8 bases. Germline assignment: CDR1 MNHNS and CDR2 SASEGT. The CDR3 runs 14 residues. V lost 6 bases and J lost 5; bases outside the gene matches: 6. CDR3 sequence reads: CASSEWTGHQPQHF. CDR3 sequence (DNA): TGTGCCAGCAGCGAATGGACAGGGCATCAGCCCCAGCATTTT.